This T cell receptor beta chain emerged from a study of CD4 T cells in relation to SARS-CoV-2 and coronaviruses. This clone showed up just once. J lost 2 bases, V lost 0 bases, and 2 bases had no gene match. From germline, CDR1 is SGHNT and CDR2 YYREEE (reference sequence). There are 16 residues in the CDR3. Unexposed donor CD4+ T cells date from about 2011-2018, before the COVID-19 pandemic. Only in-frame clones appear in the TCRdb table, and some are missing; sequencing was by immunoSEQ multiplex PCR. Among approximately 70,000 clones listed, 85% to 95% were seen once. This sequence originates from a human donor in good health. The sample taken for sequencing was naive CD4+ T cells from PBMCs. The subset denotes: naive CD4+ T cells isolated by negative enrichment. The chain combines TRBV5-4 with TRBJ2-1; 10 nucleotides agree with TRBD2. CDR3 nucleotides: TGTGCCAGCAGCTTGGCGAGCGGGAGGGCCTACAATGAGCAGTTCTTC. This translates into CASSLASGRAYNEQFF.